These 5 T cell receptor beta chains came from one sample sequenced in a study of cytomegalovirus exposure and HLA in healthy donors. Primers: 60 Vbeta forward and 13 Jbeta reverse. Profiled with immunoSEQ multiplex PCR; TCRdb holds only in-frame clones, not every one. The repertoire holds roughly 150,000 clones, with roughly three quarters as singletons. Sequencing input: PBMCs. Receptors were obtained from a man aged 18 to 30 in good health and CMV-seropositive.

The gene calls are TRBV5-1 and TRBJ2-4, with 7 bases identical to TRBD1. The V segment lost 0 bases and the J segment 1 base; nucleotides outside the gene matches: 19. This CDR3 has 21 residues. CDR1 and CDR2 (germline): SGHRS, YFSETQ. CDR3: CASSLGGRTGVASMAKNIQYF. CDR3 nucleotides: TGCGCCAGCAGCTTGGGGGGGCGGACAGGCGTTGCTAGTATGGCCAAAAACATTCAGTACTTC.

The chain employs TRBV30 and TRBJ1-1; the match to TRBD1 covers 7 bases. Germline assignment: CDR1 GTSNPN and CDR2 SVGIG (reference sequence). CDR3 length: 13 residues. V lost 1 base, J lost 5 bases, and 4 bases stayed unmatched. In DNA form, the CDR3 reads TGTGCCTGGAGTGCGGCAGGGGGGACTGAAGCTTTCTTT. Its protein product is CAWSAAGGTEAFF.

About this clone itself: A junction end diverges from the germline sequence, so it may reflect a read error. The chain uses TRBV7-7 and TRBJ2-1; 11 nucleotides line up with TRBD2. This CDR3 has 17 residues. Per the germline V gene, CDR1 is SSHAT and CDR2 is FNYEAQ (reference sequence). The CDR3 protein is CASSPYFTSGSVNEQFF. The CDR3 DNA is TGTGCTAGCAGCCCGTACTTTACTAGCGGGAGTGTTAATGAGCAGTTCTTC.

The rearrangement links TRBV6-4 to TRBJ2-5, with 7 bases fitting TRBD1. The CDR3 has 15 amino acids. The germline V gene encodes CDR1 MRHNA and CDR2 SNTAGT. With V trimmed by 6 bases and J by 4 bases, 11 bases remained unmatched. The CDR3 region has the DNA TGTGCCAGCAGCGGGGACCCAGGGGGTCCAGAGACCCAGTACTTC. Translating it yields CASSGDPGGPETQYF.

V is TRBV6-5 and J is TRBJ1-4; 8 bases are shared with TRBD1. Unmatched junction bases numbered 13, after V lost 11 bases and J lost 8 bases. This CDR3 region has 14 residues. The germline gives CDR1 MNHEY, CDR2 SVGAGI. CDR3 DNA: TGTGCCTCTTGGGGAGCAGGGGGCGTGGAAAAACTGTTTTTT. It codes for CASWGAGGVEKLFF.